Reported below is one TCR beta chain. As yet, its antigen is unknown. The record originates from a study of T cell responses to AZD1222 COVID-19 vaccine. Findings and caveats of the study: Donors, mostly white British, included more females; clonal diversity was possibly underestimated. Regions 160-218 and 743-854 held dominance among vaccine-associated CD4 TCRs, which spanned spike. At baseline, seropositivity was found in only a handful of AZD1222 recipients.

Method: immunoSEQ multiplex PCR; TCRdb's copy keeps in-frame clones and lacks some. The sample includes 100,000 to 140,000 clones, roughly 87% of them seen just once. The ends lost 7 bases at V and 1 base at J; junction bases unmatched: 4. From germline, CDR1 is ENHRY and CDR2 SYGVKD. The CDR3 contains 14 residues. This sequence originates from an adult who received the AZD1222 COVID-19 vaccine. The specimen comprised peripheral blood, sampled 28 days after the second AZD1222 dose. The V and J genes are TRBV10-3 and TRBJ2-3, with TRBD2 matching over 8 bases. The CDR3 DNA sequence: TGTGCCATCACCCCCGGGGGGGGCACAGATACGCAGTATTTT. It specifies CAITPGGGTDTQYF.